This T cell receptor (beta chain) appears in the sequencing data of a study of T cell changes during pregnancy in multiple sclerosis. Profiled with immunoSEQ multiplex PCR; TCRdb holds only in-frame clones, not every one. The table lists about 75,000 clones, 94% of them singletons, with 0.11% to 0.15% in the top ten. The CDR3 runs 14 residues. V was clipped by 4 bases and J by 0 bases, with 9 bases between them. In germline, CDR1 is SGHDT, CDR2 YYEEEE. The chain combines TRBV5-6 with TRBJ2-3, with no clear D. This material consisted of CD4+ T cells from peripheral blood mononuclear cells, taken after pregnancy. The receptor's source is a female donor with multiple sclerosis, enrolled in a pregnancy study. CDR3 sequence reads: CASSPTLSTDTQYF. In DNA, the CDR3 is TGTGCCAGCAGCCCTACCTTAAGCACAGATACGCAGTATTTT.